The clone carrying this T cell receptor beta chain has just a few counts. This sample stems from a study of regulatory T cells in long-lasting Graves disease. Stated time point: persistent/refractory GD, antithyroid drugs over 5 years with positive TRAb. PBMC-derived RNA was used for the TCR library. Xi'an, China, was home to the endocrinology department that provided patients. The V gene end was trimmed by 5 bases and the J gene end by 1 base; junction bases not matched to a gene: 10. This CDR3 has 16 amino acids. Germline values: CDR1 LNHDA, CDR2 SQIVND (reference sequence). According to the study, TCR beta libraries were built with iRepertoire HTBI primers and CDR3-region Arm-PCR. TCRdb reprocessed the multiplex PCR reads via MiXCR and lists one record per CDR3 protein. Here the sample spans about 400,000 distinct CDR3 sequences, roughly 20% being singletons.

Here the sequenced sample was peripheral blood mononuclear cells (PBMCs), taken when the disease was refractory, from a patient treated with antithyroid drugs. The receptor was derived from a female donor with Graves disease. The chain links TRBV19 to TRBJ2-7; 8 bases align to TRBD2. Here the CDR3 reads CASSQLAGLGSYEQYF. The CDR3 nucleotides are TGTGCCAGTAGTCAATTGGCGGGACTAGGATCCTACGAGCAGTACTTC.